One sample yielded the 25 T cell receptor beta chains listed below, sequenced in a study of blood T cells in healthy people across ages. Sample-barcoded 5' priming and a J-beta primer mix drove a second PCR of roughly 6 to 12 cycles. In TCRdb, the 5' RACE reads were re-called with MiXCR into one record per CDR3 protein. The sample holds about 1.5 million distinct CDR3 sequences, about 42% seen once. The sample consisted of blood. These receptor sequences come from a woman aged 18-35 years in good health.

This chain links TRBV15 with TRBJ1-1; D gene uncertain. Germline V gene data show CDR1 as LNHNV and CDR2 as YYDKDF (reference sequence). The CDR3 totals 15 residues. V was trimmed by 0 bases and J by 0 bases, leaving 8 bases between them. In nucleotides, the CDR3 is TGTGCCACCAGCAGAGATGCCAGCATGAACACTGAAGCTTTCTTT. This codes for CATSRDASMNTEAFF.

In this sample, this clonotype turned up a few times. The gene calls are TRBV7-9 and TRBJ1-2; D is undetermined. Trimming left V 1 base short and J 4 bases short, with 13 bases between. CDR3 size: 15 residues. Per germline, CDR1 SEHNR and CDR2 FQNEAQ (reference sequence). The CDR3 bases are TGTGCCAGCAGCTTAGAGGTCAGGCCCATCTATGGCTACACCTTC. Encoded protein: CASSLEVRPIYGYTF.

In DNA form, the CDR3 reads TGCGCCAGCAGCCAAGGGGGAGGAGAGTATGAGCAGTTCTTC. Its translation is CASSQGGGEYEQFF. The J gene is TRBJ2-1, the V gene TRBV4-1, with a possible D match to TRBD2 (6 bases). The CDR3 consists of 14 residues. V dropped 1 base and J dropped 8 bases, with 12 bases sitting between them. CDR1 MGHRA and CDR2 YSYEKL come from the germline V gene.

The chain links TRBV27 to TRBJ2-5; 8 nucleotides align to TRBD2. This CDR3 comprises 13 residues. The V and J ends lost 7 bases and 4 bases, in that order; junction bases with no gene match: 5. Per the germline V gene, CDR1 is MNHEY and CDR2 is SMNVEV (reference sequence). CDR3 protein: CASNPTSGETQYF. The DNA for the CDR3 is TGTGCCAGCAACCCTACTAGCGGAGAGACCCAGTACTTC.

In nucleotides, the CDR3 is TGTGCCAGCAGTATCAGACAGCTTCGGAATGAGCAGTTCTTC. Residues: CASSIRQLRNEQFF. The rearrangement links TRBV12-3 or TRBV12-4 to TRBJ2-1; a possible D gene is TRBD1 (5 bases). There are 14 residues in the CDR3. Trimming removed 5 bases from V and 7 bases from J, with 15 bases in between.

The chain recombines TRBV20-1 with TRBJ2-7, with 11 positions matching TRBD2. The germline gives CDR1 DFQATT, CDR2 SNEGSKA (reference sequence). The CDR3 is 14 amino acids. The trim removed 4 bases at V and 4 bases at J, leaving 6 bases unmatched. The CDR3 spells CSATSGGKSYEQYF. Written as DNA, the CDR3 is TGCAGTGCTACTAGCGGGGGGAAGTCTTACGAGCAGTACTTC.

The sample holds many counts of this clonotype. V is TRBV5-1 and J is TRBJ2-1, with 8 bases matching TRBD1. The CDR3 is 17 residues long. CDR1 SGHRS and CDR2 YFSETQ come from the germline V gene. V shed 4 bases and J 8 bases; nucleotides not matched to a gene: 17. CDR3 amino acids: CASSRDGQGYIVDEQFF. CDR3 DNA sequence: TGCGCCAGCAGCCGCGACGGACAGGGATACATAGTCGATGAGCAGTTCTTC.

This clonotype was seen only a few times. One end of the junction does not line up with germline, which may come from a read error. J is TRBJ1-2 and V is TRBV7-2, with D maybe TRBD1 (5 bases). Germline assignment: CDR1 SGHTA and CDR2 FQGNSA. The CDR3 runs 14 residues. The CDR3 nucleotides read TGTGCCAGCAGCTTTGACAGCTCCCGCTATGGATACACCTTC. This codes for CASSFDSSRYGYTF.

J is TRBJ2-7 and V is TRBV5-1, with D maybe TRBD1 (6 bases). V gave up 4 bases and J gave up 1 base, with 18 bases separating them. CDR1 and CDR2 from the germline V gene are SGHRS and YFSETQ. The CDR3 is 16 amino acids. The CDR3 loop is CASSPGYDRYSYEQYF. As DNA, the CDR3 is TGCGCCAGCAGCCCTGGATACGACAGGTATTCCTACGAGCAGTACTTC. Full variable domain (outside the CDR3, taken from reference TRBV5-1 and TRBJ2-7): KAGVTQTPRYLIKTRGQQVTLSCSPISGHRSVSWYQQTPGQGLQFLFEYFSETQRNKGNFPGRFSGRQFSNSRSEMNVSTLELGDSALYLCASSPGYDRYSYEQYFGPGTRLTVT.

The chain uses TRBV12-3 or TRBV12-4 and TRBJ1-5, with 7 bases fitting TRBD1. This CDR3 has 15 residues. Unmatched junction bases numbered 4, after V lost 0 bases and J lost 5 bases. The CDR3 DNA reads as TGTGCCAGCAGTTTAGCGGCAGGGGGTCATCAGCCCCAGCATTTT. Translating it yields CASSLAAGGHQPQHF.

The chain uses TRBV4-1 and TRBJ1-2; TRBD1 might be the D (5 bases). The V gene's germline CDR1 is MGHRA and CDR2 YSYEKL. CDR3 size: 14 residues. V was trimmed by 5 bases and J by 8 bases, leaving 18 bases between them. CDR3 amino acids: CASSIYPGPGGYTF. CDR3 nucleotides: TGCGCCAGCAGCATTTATCCAGGGCCCGGGGGCTACACCTTC.

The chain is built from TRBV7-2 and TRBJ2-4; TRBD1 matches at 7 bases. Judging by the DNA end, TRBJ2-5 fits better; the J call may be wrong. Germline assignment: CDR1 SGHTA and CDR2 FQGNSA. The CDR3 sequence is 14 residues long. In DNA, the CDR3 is TGTGCCAGCAGCGAACAGGGGTTCGGGGAGACCCAGTACTTC. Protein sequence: CASSEQGFGETQYF.

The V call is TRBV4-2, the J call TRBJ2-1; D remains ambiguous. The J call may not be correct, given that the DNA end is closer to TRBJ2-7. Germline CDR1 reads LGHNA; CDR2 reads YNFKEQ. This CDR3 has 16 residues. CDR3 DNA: TGTGCCAGCAGCCAAGATTTAAGCCTGATCGTGGACGAGCAGTACTTC. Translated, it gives CASSQDLSLIVDEQYF.

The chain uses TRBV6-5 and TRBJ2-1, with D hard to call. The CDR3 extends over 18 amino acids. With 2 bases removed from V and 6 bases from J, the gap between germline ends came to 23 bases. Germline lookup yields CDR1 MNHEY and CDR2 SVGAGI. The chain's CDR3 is CASSYERFWTSRSNEQFF. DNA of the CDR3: TGTGCCAGCAGTTACGAGAGGTTCTGGACCTCCCGGAGCAATGAGCAGTTCTTC.

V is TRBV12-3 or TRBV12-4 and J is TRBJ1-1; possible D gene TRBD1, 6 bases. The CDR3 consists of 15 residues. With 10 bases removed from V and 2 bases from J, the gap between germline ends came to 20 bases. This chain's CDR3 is CATVGGGRTNTEAFF. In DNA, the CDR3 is TGTGCCACGGTCGGTGGGGGCAGAACTAACACTGAAGCTTTCTTT.

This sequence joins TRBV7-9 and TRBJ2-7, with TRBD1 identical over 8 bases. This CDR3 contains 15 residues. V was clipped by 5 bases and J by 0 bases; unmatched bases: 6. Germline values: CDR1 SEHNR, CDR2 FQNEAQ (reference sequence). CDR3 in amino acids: CASSPDRAFSYEQYF. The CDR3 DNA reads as TGTGCCAGCAGCCCGGACAGGGCCTTCTCCTACGAGCAGTACTTC.

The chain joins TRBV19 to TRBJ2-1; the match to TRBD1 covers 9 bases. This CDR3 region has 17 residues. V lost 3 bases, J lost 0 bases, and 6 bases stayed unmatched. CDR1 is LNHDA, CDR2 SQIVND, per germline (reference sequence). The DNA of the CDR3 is TGTGCCAGTAGTATCGGACAGGGGCCACCCTCCTACAATGAGCAGTTCTTC. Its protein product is CASSIGQGPPSYNEQFF. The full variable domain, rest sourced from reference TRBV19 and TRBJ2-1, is DGGITQSPKYLFRKEGQNVTLSCEQNLNHDAMYWYRQDPGQGLRLIYYSQIVNDFQKGDIAEGYSVSREKKESFPLTVTSAQKNPTAFYLCASSIGQGPPSYNEQFFGPGTRLTVL.

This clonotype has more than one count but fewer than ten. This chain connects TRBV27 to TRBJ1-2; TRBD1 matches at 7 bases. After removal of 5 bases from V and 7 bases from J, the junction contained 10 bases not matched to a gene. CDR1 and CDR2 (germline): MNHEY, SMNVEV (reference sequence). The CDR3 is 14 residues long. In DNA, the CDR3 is TGTGCCAGCAGTCAAGGGACAGCCTTGGGTGGCTACACCTTC. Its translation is CASSQGTALGGYTF.

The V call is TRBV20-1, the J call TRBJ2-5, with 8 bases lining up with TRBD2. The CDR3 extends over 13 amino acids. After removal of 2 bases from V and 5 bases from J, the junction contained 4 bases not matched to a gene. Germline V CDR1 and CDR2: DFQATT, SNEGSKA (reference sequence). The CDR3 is CSARWSGSETQYF. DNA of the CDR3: TGCAGTGCTAGATGGAGCGGGAGTGAGACCCAGTACTTC.

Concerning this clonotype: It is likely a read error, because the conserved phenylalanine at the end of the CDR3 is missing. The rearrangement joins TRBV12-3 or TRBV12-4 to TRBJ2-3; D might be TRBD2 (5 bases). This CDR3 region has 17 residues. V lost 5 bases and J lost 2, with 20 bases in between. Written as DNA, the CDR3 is TGTGCCAGCAGTCGGGAACCTTCCACGAGGGCCACAGATACGCAGTATTCT. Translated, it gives CASSREPSTRATDTQYS.

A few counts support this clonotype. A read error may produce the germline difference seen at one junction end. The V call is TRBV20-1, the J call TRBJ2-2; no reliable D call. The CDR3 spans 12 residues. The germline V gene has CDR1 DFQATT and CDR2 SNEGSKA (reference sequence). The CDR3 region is CSASRDTGELFF. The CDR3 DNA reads TGTAGTGCTAGTAGAGACACCGGGGAGCTGTTTTTT.

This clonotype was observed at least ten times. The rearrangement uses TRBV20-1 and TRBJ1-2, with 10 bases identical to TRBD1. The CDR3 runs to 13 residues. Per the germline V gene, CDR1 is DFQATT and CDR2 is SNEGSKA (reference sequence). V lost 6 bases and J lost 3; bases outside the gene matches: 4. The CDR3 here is CSASDRGYYGYTF. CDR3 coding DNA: TGCAGTGCCTCGGACAGGGGGTACTATGGCTACACCTTC.

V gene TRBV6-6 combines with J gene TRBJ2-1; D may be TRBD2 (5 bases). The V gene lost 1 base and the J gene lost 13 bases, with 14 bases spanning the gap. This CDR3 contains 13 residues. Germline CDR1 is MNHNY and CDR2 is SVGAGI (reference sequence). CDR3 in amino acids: CASSYYGKETQFF. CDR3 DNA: TGTGCCAGCAGTTACTACGGGAAAGAGACCCAGTTCTTC.

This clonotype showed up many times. CDR3 residues: CASSQARTSVETQYF. CDR3 bases: TGCGCCAGCAGCCAAGCCAGGACTAGCGTTGAGACCCAGTACTTC. The rearrangement links TRBV4-3 to TRBJ2-5; TRBD2 matches 9 bases. The V gene's germline CDR1 is LGHNA and CDR2 YSLEER. V lost 1 base and J lost 5; bases outside the gene matches: 5. The CDR3 is 15 residues long.

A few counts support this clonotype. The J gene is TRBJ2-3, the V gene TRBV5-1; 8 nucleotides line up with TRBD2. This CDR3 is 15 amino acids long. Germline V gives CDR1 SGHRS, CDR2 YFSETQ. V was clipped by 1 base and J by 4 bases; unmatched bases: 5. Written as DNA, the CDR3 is TGCGCCAGCAGCTTGAAGACTAGCGTCCCAGATACGCAGTATTTT. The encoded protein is CASSLKTSVPDTQYF.